Only a few counts were recorded for the clone carrying this T cell receptor (beta chain). Its target is not known. Profiling relied on immunoSEQ multiplex PCR, and the TCRdb table lists in-frame clones only, not all of them. This sample carries roughly 140,000 clones, about 90% of them seen once, and the ten largest clones take approximately 3.4%. The data were taken from a study of T cell responses to AZD1222 COVID-19 vaccine. The study's findings and limits: Donors were chiefly white British, with a greater number of females, and clonal diversity was perhaps underestimated.

This CDR3 contains 16 residues. The sequencing used peripheral blood, collected on day 0 of AZD1222 vaccination. This clonotype was sampled from an adult in good health. The chain employs TRBV1 and TRBJ2-1; whether TRBD2, the table's D call, matches the DNA was not checked. TRBV1 is flagged as a pseudogene. The CDR3 protein is CTSSQDCQRAYNEQFF. CDR3 sequence (DNA): TGCACCAGCAGCCAAGATTGCCAGCGGGCCTACAATGAGCAGTTCTTC.